Shown below are 8 T cell receptor beta chains from a single sample sequenced in a study of control samples from healthy donors and cancer patients. The repertoire was sequenced with immunoSEQ multiplex PCR; TCRdb's copy has only in-frame clones and lacks some. Of about 140,000 clones detected, about 89% appear once; the ten largest clones hold about 7.1%. The material sequenced was blood. The receptors come from a man aged 18 to 29 in good health.

This sequence joins TRBV9 and TRBJ2-3; D perhaps matches TRBD2 (5 bases). Germline loops: CDR1 SGDLS, CDR2 YYNGEE. There are 15 residues in the CDR3. With 0 bases removed from V and 2 bases from J, the gap between germline ends came to 10 bases. DNA of the CDR3: TGTGCCAGCAGCGTAGCCGAGGGAGTCACAGATACGCAGTATTTT. It codes for CASSVAEGVTDTQYF.

The chain couples TRBV5-1 to TRBJ2-3, with no clear D. Germline CDR1 reads SGHRS; CDR2 reads YFSETQ. Trimming stripped 0 bases from V and 2 bases from J, with 13 bases between. There are 16 residues in the CDR3. The CDR3: CASSLAVGQITDTQYF. CDR3 coding DNA: TGCGCCAGCAGCTTGGCGGTCGGCCAGATCACAGATACGCAGTATTTT.

The CDR3 DNA follows: TGTGCCAGCAGCTTGGGCAATTCACCCCTCCACTTT. This codes for CASSLGNSPLHF. The chain has TRBV5-4 and TRBJ1-6; unclear D gene. From germline, CDR1 is SGHNT and CDR2 YYREEE (reference sequence). V shed 0 bases and J shed 7 bases, with 2 bases lying between them. The CDR3 is 12 amino acids.

This rearrangement joins TRBV9 to TRBJ2-5; 10 bases agree with TRBD2. V gave up 3 bases and J gave up 0 bases; unmatched junction bases: 2. From germline, CDR1 is SGDLS and CDR2 YYNGEE. This CDR3 is 15 amino acids long. The CDR3 loop is CASSATSGDQETQYF. The DNA of the CDR3 is TGTGCCAGCAGCGCTACTAGCGGGGACCAAGAGACCCAGTACTTC.

This clone has a single count. The chain has TRBV7-6 and TRBJ2-3, with 7 positions matching TRBD1. Trimming at V came to 1 base and at J to 0 bases, leaving 7 bases not matched to a gene. Looked up from germline, CDR1 is SGHVS and CDR2 is FNYEAQ. The CDR3 loop spans 17 amino acids. CDR3 sequence (DNA): TGTGCCAGCAGCTTAGTAATTGGGACAGCGAGCACAGATACGCAGTATTTT. Its translation is CASSLVIGTASTDTQYF.

The rearrangement links TRBV3-1 (or the pseudogene TRBV3-2) to TRBJ1-1; D perhaps matches TRBD1 (6 bases). The CDR3 runs to 17 residues. Germline V CDR1 and CDR2: LGHDT, YNNKEL (reference sequence). V was clipped by 3 bases and J by 1 base, with 18 bases between them. DNA for the CDR3: TGTGCCAGCAGCCAGTACAGGGACGGGGCGGAGAACACTGAAGCTTTCTTT. It encodes CASSQYRDGAENTEAFF.

The chain carries TRBV27 and TRBJ2-5, with D perhaps TRBD1 or TRBD2 (5 bases each). Germline V gene sequence: CDR1 MNHEY, CDR2 SMNVEV (reference sequence). There are 15 residues in the CDR3. V was shortened by 0 bases and J by 5 bases, with 13 bases between the two germline ends. The CDR3 nucleotides read TGTGCCAGCAGTTTATCGGCAGGGTGGGAGGAGACCCAGTACTTC. It is translated as CASSLSAGWEETQYF.

The CDR3 reads CASSRGSGGPYEQYF. The DNA for the CDR3 is TGCGCCAGCAGCAGGGGGAGCGGGGGGCCCTACGAGCAGTACTTC. This chain uses TRBV4-1 with TRBJ2-7; 9 nucleotides align to TRBD2. This CDR3 has 15 residues. V was pared by 5 bases and J by 2 bases, with 7 bases of the junction left unmatched. CDR1 is MGHRA and CDR2 is YSYEKL in the germline V gene.